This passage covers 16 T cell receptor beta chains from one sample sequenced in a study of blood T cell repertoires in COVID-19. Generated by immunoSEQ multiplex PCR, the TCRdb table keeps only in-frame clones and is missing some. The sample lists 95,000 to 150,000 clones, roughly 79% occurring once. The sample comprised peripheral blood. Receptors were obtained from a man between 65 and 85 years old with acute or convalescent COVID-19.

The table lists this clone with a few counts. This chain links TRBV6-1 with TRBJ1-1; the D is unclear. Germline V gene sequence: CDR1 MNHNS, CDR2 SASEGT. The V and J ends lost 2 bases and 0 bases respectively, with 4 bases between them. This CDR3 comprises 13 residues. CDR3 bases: TGTGCCAGCAGTGAACGGTTGAACACTGAAGCTTTCTTT. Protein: CASSERLNTEAFF.

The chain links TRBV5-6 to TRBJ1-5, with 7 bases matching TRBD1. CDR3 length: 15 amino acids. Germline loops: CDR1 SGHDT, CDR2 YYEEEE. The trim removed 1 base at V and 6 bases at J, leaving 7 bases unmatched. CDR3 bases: TGTGCCAGCAGCTTGTTCCAGGGGGTAGGTCAGCCCCAGCATTTT. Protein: CASSLFQGVGQPQHF.

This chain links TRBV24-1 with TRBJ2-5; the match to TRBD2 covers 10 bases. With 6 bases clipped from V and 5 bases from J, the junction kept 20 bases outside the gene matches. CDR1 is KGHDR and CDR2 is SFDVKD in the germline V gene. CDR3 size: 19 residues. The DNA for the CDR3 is TGTGCCACCAGTCGTACCGGGACTAGCGAGATTCTCTCCAAGGAGACCCAGTACTTC. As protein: CATSRTGTSEILSKETQYF.

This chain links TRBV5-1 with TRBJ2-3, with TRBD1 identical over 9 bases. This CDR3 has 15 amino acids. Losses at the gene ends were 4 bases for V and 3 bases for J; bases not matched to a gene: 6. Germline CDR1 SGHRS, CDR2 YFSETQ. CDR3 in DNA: TGCGCCAGCAGCGGAGGACAGGGGATGACAGATACGCAGTATTTT. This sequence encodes CASSGGQGMTDTQYF.

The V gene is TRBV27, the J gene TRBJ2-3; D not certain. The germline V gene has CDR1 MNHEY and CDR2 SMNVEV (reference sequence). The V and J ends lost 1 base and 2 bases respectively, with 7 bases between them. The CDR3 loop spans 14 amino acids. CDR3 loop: CASSLFSITDTQYF. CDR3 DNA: TGTGCCAGCAGTTTATTTTCTATCACAGATACGCAGTATTTT.

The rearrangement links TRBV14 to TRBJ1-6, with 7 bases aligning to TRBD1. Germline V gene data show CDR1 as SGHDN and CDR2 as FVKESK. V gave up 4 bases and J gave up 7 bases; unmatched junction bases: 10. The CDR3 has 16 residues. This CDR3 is CASSRGSGQRNSPLHF. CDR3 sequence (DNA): TGTGCCAGCAGCCGGGGATCGGGACAGCGAAATTCACCCCTCCACTTT.

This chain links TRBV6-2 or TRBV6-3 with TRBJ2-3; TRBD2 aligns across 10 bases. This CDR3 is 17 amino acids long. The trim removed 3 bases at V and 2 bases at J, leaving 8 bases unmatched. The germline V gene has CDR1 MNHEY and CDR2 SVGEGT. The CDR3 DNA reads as TGTGCCAGCAGTTATGAGCTAGCGGGGGTGAACACAGATACGCAGTATTTT. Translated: CASSYELAGVNTDTQYF.

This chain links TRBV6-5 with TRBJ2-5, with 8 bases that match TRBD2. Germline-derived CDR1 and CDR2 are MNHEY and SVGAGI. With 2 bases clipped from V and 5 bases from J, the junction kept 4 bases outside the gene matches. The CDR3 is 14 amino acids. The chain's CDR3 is CASSYGTRAETQYF. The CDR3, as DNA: TGTGCCAGCAGTTACGGGACTAGAGCGGAGACCCAGTACTTC.

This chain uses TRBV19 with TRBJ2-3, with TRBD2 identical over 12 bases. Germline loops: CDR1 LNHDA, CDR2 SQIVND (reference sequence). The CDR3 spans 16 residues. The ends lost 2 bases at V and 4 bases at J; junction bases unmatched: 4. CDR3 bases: TGTGCCAGTAGTATAAGATCTAGCGGGGGGGCAGATACGCAGTATTTT. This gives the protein CASSIRSSGGADTQYF. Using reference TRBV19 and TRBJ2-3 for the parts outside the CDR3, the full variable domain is DGGITQSPKYLFRKEGQNVTLSCEQNLNHDAMYWYRQDPGQGLRLIYYSQIVNDFQKGDIAEGYSVSREKKESFPLTVTSAQKNPTAFYLCASSIRSSGGADTQYFGPGTRLTVL.

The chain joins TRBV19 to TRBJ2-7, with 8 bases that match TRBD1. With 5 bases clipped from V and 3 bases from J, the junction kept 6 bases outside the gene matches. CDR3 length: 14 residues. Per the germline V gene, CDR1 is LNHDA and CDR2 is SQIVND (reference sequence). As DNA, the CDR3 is TGTGCCAGTAGTGCGAGGGACAGGAGCTACGAGCAGTACTTC. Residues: CASSARDRSYEQYF. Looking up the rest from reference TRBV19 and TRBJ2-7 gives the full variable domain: DGGITQSPKYLFRKEGQNVTLSCEQNLNHDAMYWYRQDPGQGLRLIYYSQIVNDFQKGDIAEGYSVSREKKESFPLTVTSAQKNPTAFYLCASSARDRSYEQYFGPGTRLTVT.

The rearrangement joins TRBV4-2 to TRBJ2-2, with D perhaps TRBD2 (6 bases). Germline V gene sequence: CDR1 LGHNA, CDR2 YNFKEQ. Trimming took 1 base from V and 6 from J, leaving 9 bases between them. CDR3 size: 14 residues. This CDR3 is CASSQVSGAGELFF. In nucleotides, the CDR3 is TGTGCCAGCAGCCAAGTTTCGGGGGCCGGGGAGCTGTTTTTT.

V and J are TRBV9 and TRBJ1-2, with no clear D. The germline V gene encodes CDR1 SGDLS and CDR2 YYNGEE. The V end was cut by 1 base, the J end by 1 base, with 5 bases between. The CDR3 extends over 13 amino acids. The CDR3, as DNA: TGTGCCAGCAGCGTACTAAGTAACTATGGCTACACCTTC. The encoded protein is CASSVLSNYGYTF.

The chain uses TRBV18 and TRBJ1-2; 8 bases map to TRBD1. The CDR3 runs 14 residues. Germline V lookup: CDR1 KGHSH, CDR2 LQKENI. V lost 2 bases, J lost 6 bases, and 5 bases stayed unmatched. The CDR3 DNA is TGTGCCAGCTCACCATGGACAGGGCTCGATGGCTACACCTTC. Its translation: CASSPWTGLDGYTF.

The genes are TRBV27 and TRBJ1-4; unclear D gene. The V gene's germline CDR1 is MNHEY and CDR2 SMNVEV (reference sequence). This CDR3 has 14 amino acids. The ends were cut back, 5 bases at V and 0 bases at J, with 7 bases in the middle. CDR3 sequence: CASSKTPTNEKLFF. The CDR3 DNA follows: TGTGCCAGCAGTAAGACACCAACTAATGAAAAACTGTTTTTT.

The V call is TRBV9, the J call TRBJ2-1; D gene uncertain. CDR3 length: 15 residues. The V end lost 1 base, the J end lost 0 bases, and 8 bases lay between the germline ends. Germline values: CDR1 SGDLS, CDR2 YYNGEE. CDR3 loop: CASSVSSSSYNEQFF. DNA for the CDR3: TGTGCCAGCAGCGTAAGCTCAAGCTCCTACAATGAGCAGTTCTTC.

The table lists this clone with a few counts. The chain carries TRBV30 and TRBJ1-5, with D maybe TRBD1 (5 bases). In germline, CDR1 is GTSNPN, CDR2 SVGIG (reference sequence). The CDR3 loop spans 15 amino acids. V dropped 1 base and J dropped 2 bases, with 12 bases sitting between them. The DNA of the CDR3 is TGTGCCTGGAGTGGGGGCCTCTCGGGCAATCAGCCCCAGCATTTT. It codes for CAWSGGLSGNQPQHF.